This TCR beta chain was sequenced for a study of cytomegalovirus exposure and HLA in healthy donors. Trimming removed 6 bases from V and 2 bases from J, with 14 bases in between. The CDR3 is made up of 14 amino acids. Germline CDR1 LNHDA, CDR2 SQIVND (reference sequence). PCR amplification relied on 60 Vbeta primers (plus 13 Jbeta primers). Data came from immunoSEQ multiplex PCR; TCRdb stores just in-frame clones and leaves some out. Here the sample spans 190,000 or so clones, 82% being singletons. The chain carries TRBV19 and TRBJ2-7; maybe TRBD1 (6 bases). Material for sequencing was PBMCs. The source of this sequence is a boy under 10 years old in good health and CMV-seronegative. The CDR3 spells CASSYSQGTYEQYF. CDR3 bases: TGTGCCAGTAGCTATTCACAGGGTACCTACGAGCAGTACTTC.